Following are 32 T cell receptor beta chains from one sample sequenced in a study of blood T cell repertoires in COVID-19. Produced via immunoSEQ multiplex PCR; TCRdb's table is partial and in-frame only. The table shows about 39,000 clones, with about 81% occurring only once. Sample: peripheral blood. The receptors shown here come from a human donor in a cohort sampled during active or convalescent COVID-19. The donor label of this sample is uncertain.

This chain uses TRBV6-1 with TRBJ1-1; D is unclear. Trimming shortened V by 3 bases and J by 2 bases, and 13 bases separated the two germline ends. The V gene's germline CDR1 is MNHNS and CDR2 SASEGT. The CDR3 has 15 residues. In nucleotides, the CDR3 is TGTGCCAGCAGTGAGACGGGTAGAGGTAACACTGAAGCTTTCTTT. This codes for CASSETGRGNTEAFF.

As DNA, the CDR3 is TGCGCCAGCAGCCAAGGACAGGATCAGCCCCAGCATTTT. Its translation: CASSQGQDQPQHF. V gene TRBV4-3 combines with J gene TRBJ1-5; D might be TRBD1 (6 bases). The V gene lost 1 base and the J gene lost 5 bases, with 6 bases spanning the gap. CDR3 length: 13 amino acids. Looked up from germline, CDR1 is LGHNA and CDR2 is YSLEER.

The chain uses TRBV11-2 and TRBJ2-7; no reliable D call. The CDR3 contains 12 residues. V was pared by 8 bases and J by 4 bases, with 12 bases between. Germline assignment: CDR1 SGHAT and CDR2 FQNNGV. This chain's CDR3 is CASRYRTYEQYF. For the CDR3, the DNA is TGTGCCAGCCGCTACCGTACTTACGAGCAGTACTTC.

V is TRBV29-1 and J is TRBJ1-2; 7 bases agree with TRBD1. The CDR3 is 12 residues long. Trimming cost V 6 bases and J 1 base; bases outside gene matches: 2. CDR1 is SQVTM, CDR2 ANQGSEA, per germline. CDR3 coding DNA: TGCAGCGTCGGGGACAGTAACTATGGCTACACCTTC. Translation gives CSVGDSNYGYTF.

V and J are TRBV7-2 and TRBJ2-1; 9 nucleotides match TRBD2. Germline CDR1 reads SGHTA; CDR2 reads FQGNSA. CDR3 length equals 15 residues. Trimming at V came to 0 bases and at J to 6 bases, leaving 3 bases not matched to a gene. CDR3 sequence reads: CASSLASGSGNEQFF. The DNA of the CDR3 is TGTGCCAGCAGCTTAGCTAGCGGGAGTGGCAATGAGCAGTTCTTC. The full variable domain, its missing parts supplied by reference TRBV7-2 and TRBJ2-1, is GAGVSQSPSNKVTEKGKDVELRCDPISGHTALYWYRQSLGQGLEFLIYFQGNSAPDKSGLPSDRFSAERTGGSVSTLTIQRTQQEDSAVYLCASSLASGSGNEQFFGPGTRLTVL.

This clone showed up just once. The chain carries TRBV19 and TRBJ1-5; D is possibly TRBD1 (6 bases). The CDR3 spans 16 residues. CDR1 and CDR2 (germline): LNHDA, SQIVND (reference sequence). Trimming cost V 3 bases and J 3 bases, with 15 bases left between them. The CDR3 reads CASSIPPGANNQPQHF. CDR3 coding DNA: TGTGCCAGTAGTATTCCCCCAGGGGCCAACAATCAGCCCCAGCATTTT.

The chain joins TRBV5-1 to TRBJ2-5; D remains unclear. This CDR3 has 13 amino acids. Germline loops: CDR1 SGHRS, CDR2 YFSETQ. Trimming cost V 1 base and J 2 bases, with 6 bases left between them. CDR3 in DNA: TGCGCCAGCAGCTTGTCAGGTCAAGAGACCCAGTACTTC. It specifies CASSLSGQETQYF.

The genes are TRBV18 and TRBJ1-1; 9 nucleotides line up with TRBD1. From germline, CDR1 is KGHSH and CDR2 LQKENI. This CDR3 region has 16 residues. The junction had 5 bases not matched to a gene; V was cut back by 3 bases and J by 0 bases. The CDR3 DNA reads as TGTGCCAGCTCACCCGGGACAGGGAGGGTGAACACTGAAGCTTTCTTT. Protein: CASSPGTGRVNTEAFF.

The chain recombines TRBV5-1 with TRBJ1-3; 7 positions match TRBD1. This CDR3 is built from 15 residues. The V gene's germline CDR1 is SGHRS and CDR2 YFSETQ. Trimming at V came to 1 base and at J to 0 bases, leaving 1 base not matched to a gene. CDR3 residues: CASSLSGGSGNTIYF. The CDR3 DNA sequence: TGCGCCAGCAGCTTGTCAGGGGGCTCTGGAAACACCATATATTTT.

This clone has just one count. The chain combines TRBV5-1 with TRBJ2-1; 10 bases match TRBD2. Germline V CDR1 and CDR2: SGHRS, YFSETQ. CDR3 length: 15 residues. Unmatched junction bases numbered 11, after V lost 7 bases and J lost 7 bases. CDR3 in amino acids: CASEKAGGGSNEQFF. The DNA for the CDR3 is TGCGCCAGCGAAAAAGCGGGAGGGGGATCAAATGAGCAGTTCTTC.

The J gene is TRBJ2-7, the V gene TRBV30, with TRBD1 as a possible D gene (8 bases). There are 14 residues in the CDR3. From germline, CDR1 is GTSNPN and CDR2 SVGIG (reference sequence). With 5 bases removed from V and 7 bases from J, the gap between germline ends came to 21 bases. The CDR3 is CAWGPGQGLWEQYF. The CDR3 DNA reads TGTGCCTGGGGCCCAGGACAGGGACTATGGGAGCAGTACTTC.

This chain's CDR3 is CASSESDRGAFYGYTF. CDR3 bases: TGCGCCAGCAGTGAGTCAGACAGGGGGGCCTTCTATGGCTACACCTTC. The chain links TRBV10-2 to TRBJ1-2, with 9 bases matching TRBD1. This CDR3 is 16 amino acids long. Looked up from germline, CDR1 is WSHSY and CDR2 is SAAADI. After removal of 0 bases from V and 4 bases from J, the junction contained 6 bases not matched to a gene.

This chain connects TRBV19 to TRBJ2-7, with 7 bases lining up with TRBD1. J gave up 5 bases and V 7 bases, and 11 bases lay outside the gene matches. Germline loops: CDR1 LNHDA, CDR2 SQIVND (reference sequence). CDR3 length: 14 residues. CDR3 in DNA: TGTGCCAGTACCCAACAGGGGATGGGGAACGAGCAGTACTTC. This translates into CASTQQGMGNEQYF.

V gene TRBV19 combines with J gene TRBJ2-1, with 14 nucleotides matching TRBD2. The CDR3 is 16 amino acids. V was pared by 5 bases and J by 0 bases, with 0 bases of the junction left unmatched. The germline gives CDR1 LNHDA, CDR2 SQIVND (reference sequence). For the CDR3, the DNA is TGTGCCAGTAGTGGGACTAGCGGGAGCTCCTACAATGAGCAGTTCTTC. Amino acid sequence: CASSGTSGSSYNEQFF.

A remark on this clone: Sequence at one end of the junction differs from germline and may be a read error. The gene calls are TRBV6-5 and TRBJ2-2; the match to TRBD2 covers 7 bases. The germline gives CDR1 MNHEY, CDR2 SVGAGI. This CDR3 region has 15 residues. CDR3 sequence (DNA): TGTGCCAGCAGTTACTCGAGCGGGAACTCCGGGGAGCTGTTTTTT. Translated: CASSYSSGNSGELFF.

This clone was seen a few times. The CDR3 here is CASSSSGSGETQYF. The DNA of the CDR3 is TGCGCCAGCAGCTCTAGCGGGAGTGGGGAGACCCAGTACTTC. The J gene is TRBJ2-5, the V gene TRBV5-1; 10 nucleotides line up with TRBD2. CDR1 SGHRS and CDR2 YFSETQ come from the germline V gene. The V and J ends lost 3 bases and 5 bases, in that order; junction bases with no gene match: 4. This CDR3 is 14 amino acids long.

The chain recombines TRBV6-5 with TRBJ2-7; 9 positions match TRBD1. The CDR3 covers 16 residues. The V and J ends lost 4 bases and 3 bases, in that order; junction bases with no gene match: 10. Germline CDR1 and CDR2: MNHEY and SVGAGI. Written as DNA, the CDR3 is TGTGCCAGCAGTTCCCGACAGGGGGGGAGCATCTACGAGCAGTACTTC. Amino acids: CASSSRQGGSIYEQYF.

This clone has only one observation. The V gene is TRBV7-2, the J gene TRBJ2-7; D call uncertain. The CDR3 runs 13 residues. The V end lost 4 bases, the J end lost 1 base, and 8 bases lay between the germline ends. Germline V CDR1 and CDR2: SGHTA, FQGNSA. The CDR3: CASSSLESYEQYF. The DNA for the CDR3 is TGTGCCAGCAGCTCTTTAGAATCCTACGAGCAGTACTTC.

CDR3 DNA: TGTGCCAGCAGCCAAGGGACTAGCGGGAGGGTCGGAGAGCAGTTCTTC. It is translated as CASSQGTSGRVGEQFF. The chain links TRBV4-2 to TRBJ2-1, with 15 nucleotides matching TRBD2. From germline, CDR1 is LGHNA and CDR2 YNFKEQ. The ends lost 1 base at V and 10 bases at J; junction bases unmatched: 5. The length of the CDR3 is 16 residues.

This sequence joins TRBV10-2 and TRBJ2-7; 12 bases fit TRBD1. The CDR3 runs to 13 residues. J lost 5 bases, V lost 6 bases, and 2 bases had no gene match. Germline CDR1 WSHSY, CDR2 SAAADI. The CDR3 spells CASRGTGGHEQYF. The CDR3, as DNA: TGCGCCAGCAGAGGGACAGGGGGCCACGAGCAGTACTTC.

The chain recombines TRBV4-2 with TRBJ2-7; D might be TRBD2 (6 bases). The CDR3 is 15 residues long. Trimming left V 0 bases short and J 7 bases short, with 16 bases between. Germline-derived CDR1 and CDR2 are LGHNA and YNFKEQ. The CDR3 nucleotides read TGTGCCAGCAGCCAAGAAGCCGGGAGTTCTCGGGAGCAGTACTTC. Its translation is CASSQEAGSSREQYF.

V usage is TRBV11-2 and J usage is TRBJ1-4, with a weak D call TRBD1 (5 bases). Germline CDR1 SGHAT, CDR2 FQNNGV. V lost 1 base and J 8 bases, leaving 11 bases between the germline ends. The CDR3 is made up of 14 amino acids. The CDR3 is CASSLGGVGEKLFF. The CDR3 DNA reads as TGTGCCAGCAGCTTAGGGGGGGTAGGGGAAAAACTGTTTTTT. Based on the CDR3 plus reference TRBV11-2 and TRBJ1-4, the full variable domain is EAGVAQSPRYKIIEKRQSVAFWCNPISGHATLYWYQQILGQGPKLLIQFQNNGVVDDSQLPKDRFSAERLKGVDSTLKIQPAKLEDSAVYLCASSLGGVGEKLFFGSGTQLSVL.

This chain connects TRBV9 to TRBJ2-1, with 9 bases matching TRBD1. Unmatched junction bases numbered 8, after V lost 3 bases and J lost 10 bases. Per germline, CDR1 SGDLS and CDR2 YYNGEE. The CDR3 sequence is 14 residues long. This chain's CDR3 is CASSAITGGEEQFF. Written as DNA, the CDR3 is TGTGCCAGCAGCGCCATTACAGGGGGCGAAGAGCAGTTCTTC.

This clone was detected only a few times. The chain recombines TRBV7-9 with TRBJ1-4; 7 bases are a match to TRBD1. The CDR3 spans 15 residues. Per the germline V gene, CDR1 is SEHNR and CDR2 is FQNEAQ (reference sequence). V shed 5 bases, J shed 0 bases, and the junction held 3 bases outside the gene matches. The CDR3 bases are TGTGCCAGCAGCCCGACAGGGTCAACTAATGAAAAACTGTTTTTT. It encodes CASSPTGSTNEKLFF.

This chain connects TRBV4-3 to TRBJ1-4, with D tentatively TRBD1 (5 bases). The length of the CDR3 is 14 residues. V lost 4 bases, J lost 10 bases, and 16 bases lay in between. The V gene's germline CDR1 is LGHNA and CDR2 YSLEER. CDR3 nucleotide sequence: TGCGCCAGCAGCCCCCCGGGGGGTTCGGGAAAACTGTTTTTT. Its translation: CASSPPGGSGKLFF.

The chain has TRBV6-5 and TRBJ2-1, with 8 bases fitting TRBD1. V was pared by 6 bases and J by 2 bases, with 6 bases of the junction left unmatched. This CDR3 has 15 amino acids. The germline V gene encodes CDR1 MNHEY and CDR2 SVGAGI. As DNA, the CDR3 is TGTGCCAGCAGCAGGGACAGGACCCCCTACAATGAGCAGTTCTTC. This gives the protein CASSRDRTPYNEQFF.

In its sample, this clone was seen many times. This chain links TRBV29-1 with TRBJ2-7; TRBD1 matches at 8 bases. Germline V gives CDR1 SQVTM, CDR2 ANQGSEA. This CDR3 has 14 residues. CDR3 sequence reads: CSRIWTGSSYEQYF. Here the CDR3 DNA reads TGCAGTAGAATTTGGACAGGGAGCTCCTACGAGCAGTACTTC.

This chain links TRBV14 with TRBJ1-6, with D possibly being TRBD1 (6 bases). V lost 0 bases, J lost 13 bases, and 10 bases lay in between. CDR1 is SGHDN, CDR2 FVKESK, per germline. The CDR3 runs to 13 residues. CDR3 coding DNA: TGTGCCAGCAGCCAAGAGGGACAATTCCCCCTCCACTTT. Its translation is CASSQEGQFPLHF.

The chain combines TRBV7-9 with TRBJ1-4; D perhaps matches TRBD1 (5 bases). There are 16 residues in the CDR3. Germline CDR1 and CDR2: SEHNR and FQNEAQ (reference sequence). The V and J ends lost 3 bases and 4 bases respectively, with 15 bases between them. CDR3 sequence: CASSFFVGAGNEKLFF. For the CDR3, the DNA is TGTGCCAGCAGCTTTTTCGTAGGGGCTGGTAATGAAAAACTGTTTTTT.

The chain links TRBV7-2 to TRBJ1-2, with a weak D call TRBD1 (5 bases). Trimming took 1 base from V and 8 from J, leaving 23 bases between them. The CDR3 loop spans 17 amino acids. Germline V gene data show CDR1 as SGHTA and CDR2 as FQGNSA. This CDR3 reads CASSLGVFSGTNRGYTF. The CDR3 DNA is TGTGCCAGCAGCTTAGGGGTCTTCTCGGGGACTAATCGGGGCTACACCTTC.

This chain uses TRBV6-2 or TRBV6-3 with TRBJ2-2; perhaps TRBD2 as D (6 bases). The CDR3 consists of 15 residues. Trimming removed 4 bases from V and 7 bases from J, with 16 bases in between. The germline V gene encodes CDR1 MNHEY and CDR2 SVGEGT. CDR3 amino acids: CASSSAGPGIGELFF. As DNA, the CDR3 is TGTGCCAGCAGTTCCGCGGGGCCTGGGATCGGGGAGCTGTTTTTT.

This clone was seen more than once but under ten times. The DNA of the CDR3 is TGCGCCAGCAGCGGGACAGTTGGAAACACCATATATTTT. Residues: CASSGTVGNTIYF. The chain carries TRBV4-3 and TRBJ1-3; 7 nucleotides match TRBD1. This CDR3 contains 13 residues. Germline V gives CDR1 LGHNA, CDR2 YSLEER. V dropped 5 bases and J dropped 3; count of bases not matched to a gene: 1.